The 5 T cell receptor beta chains given below trace back to one sample, sequenced in a study of cytomegalovirus exposure and HLA in healthy donors. PCR employed 60 Vbeta and 13 Jbeta primers. Libraries were prepared by immunoSEQ multiplex PCR; TCRdb keeps only in-frame clonotypes and omits some of them. The data contain approximately 250,000 clones, more than 70% of them singletons. Material for sequencing was PBMCs. The source of these receptors is a boy aged 5-17 years in good health and CMV-seronegative.

This clone turned up a few times. The chain is built from TRBV6-5 and TRBJ1-2, with D uncertain. V lost 5 bases to trimming and J lost 4 bases, with 11 bases between them. This CDR3 spans 13 amino acids. The V gene's germline CDR1 is MNHEY and CDR2 SVGAGI. This CDR3 is CASSEDQIYGYTF. DNA of the CDR3: TGTGCCAGCAGTGAAGATCAGATCTATGGCTACACCTTC.

There are a few counts of this clone. The chain recombines TRBV13 with TRBJ2-5, with 8 positions matching TRBD1. With 8 bases clipped from V and 2 bases from J, the junction kept 4 bases outside the gene matches. The CDR3 loop spans 13 amino acids. CDR1 is PRHDT, CDR2 FYEKMQ, per germline (reference sequence). CDR3 in amino acids: CASSGGWQETQYF. In DNA form, the CDR3 reads TGTGCCAGCTCAGGGGGCTGGCAAGAGACCCAGTACTTC.

V gene TRBV6-5 combines with J gene TRBJ2-1, with 9 bases identical to TRBD2. After removal of 4 bases from V and 8 bases from J, the junction contained 9 bases not matched to a gene. This CDR3 is built from 15 residues. Germline V gene sequence: CDR1 MNHEY, CDR2 SVGAGI. CDR3 sequence (DNA): TGTGCCAGCAGTTCCATAGCGGGAGACAGGGATGAGCAGTTCTTC. Residues: CASSSIAGDRDEQFF.

The CDR3 nucleotides read TGTGCCACCAGCAGAGGAGGGGGGGCAGTCTATGGCTACACCTTC. Amino acid sequence: CATSRGGGAVYGYTF. The V call is TRBV15, the J call TRBJ1-2, with D possibly being TRBD1 (6 bases). Trimming shortened V by 1 base and J by 4 bases, and 13 bases separated the two germline ends. The CDR3 has 15 amino acids. Germline V lookup: CDR1 LNHNV, CDR2 YYDKDF (reference sequence).

The chain uses TRBV2 and TRBJ1-5; 7 bases are shared with TRBD1. Germline V gene sequence: CDR1 SNHLY, CDR2 FYNNEI. Trimming at V came to 5 bases and at J to 0 bases, leaving 7 bases not matched to a gene. The CDR3 covers 16 residues. The CDR3, as DNA: TGTGCCAGCAGTTCAGAGGGGGCCGGTAGCAATCAGCCCCAGCATTTT. Translated, it gives CASSSEGAGSNQPQHF. Filled out from reference TRBV2 and TRBJ1-5, the complete variable domain reads EPEVTQTPSHQVTQMGQEVILRCVPISNHLYFYWYRQILGQKVEFLVSFYNNEISEKSEIFDDQFSVERPDGSNFTLKIRSTKLEDSAMYFCASSSEGAGSNQPQHFGDGTRLSIL.